This TCR beta chain appears in the sequencing data of a study of blood T cell repertoires in COVID-19. Background on the study: Material from acute and convalescent COVID-19 was sourced from the United States, Italy and Spain. T cells, B-cell-depleted T cells, or PBMCs provided the cDNA or gDNA that served as material.

The germline V gene encodes CDR1 ENHRY and CDR2 SYGVKD. The CDR3 totals 18 residues. Trimming at V came to 10 bases and at J to 3 bases, leaving 19 bases not matched to a gene. Authors' methods: Reference gene primer amplification gave nucleated cell count estimates. Method: immunoSEQ multiplex PCR; TCRdb's copy keeps in-frame clones and lacks some. The D gene and trimming were derived from the DNA, and the V and J assignments and clone size from that table. Among 75,000 to 95,000 clones listed, approximately 78% were seen once. Sequenced input: peripheral blood. This rearrangement joins TRBV10-3 to TRBJ2-3, with 10 bases fitting TRBD2. This clonotype was sampled from a human donor in a cohort sampled during active COVID-19. This chain's CDR3 is CATTSTSGLFKGTDTQYF. CDR3 coding DNA: TGTGCCACCACCTCGACTAGCGGGTTGTTTAAAGGGACAGATACGCAGTATTTT.